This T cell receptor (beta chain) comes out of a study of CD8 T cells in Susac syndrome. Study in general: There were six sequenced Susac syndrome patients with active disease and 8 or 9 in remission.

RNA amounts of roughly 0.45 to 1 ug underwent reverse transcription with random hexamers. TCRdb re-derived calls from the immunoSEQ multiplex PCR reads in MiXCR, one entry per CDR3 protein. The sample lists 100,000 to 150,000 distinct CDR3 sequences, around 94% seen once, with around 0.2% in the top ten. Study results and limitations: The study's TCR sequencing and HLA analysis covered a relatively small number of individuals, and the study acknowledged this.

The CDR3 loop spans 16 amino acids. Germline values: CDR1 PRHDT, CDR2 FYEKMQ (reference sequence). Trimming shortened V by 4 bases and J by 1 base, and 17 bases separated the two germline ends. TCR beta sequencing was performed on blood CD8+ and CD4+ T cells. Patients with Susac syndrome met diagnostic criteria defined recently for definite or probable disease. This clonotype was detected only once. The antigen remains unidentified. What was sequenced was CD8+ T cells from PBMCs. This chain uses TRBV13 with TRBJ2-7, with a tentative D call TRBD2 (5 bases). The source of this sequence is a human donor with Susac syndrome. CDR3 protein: CASSSSTERESYEQYF. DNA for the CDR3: TGTGCCAGCAGCTCTTCAACGGAACGGGAATCCTACGAGCAGTACTTC.